The 3 T cell receptor beta chains below come from one sample, sequenced in a study of CD8 T cells in ankylosing spondylitis. General study findings and limits: It appeared that ankylosing spondylitis blood was characterized by a TCR beta motif of several highly homologous variants.

Their antigens remain unidentified. TCRdb independently ran MiXCR on the 5' RACE reads; one entry per CDR3 protein. The profile covers approximately 540,000 distinct CDR3 sequences, with 12% appearing a single time and nearly 7% taken by the ten largest. Sequencing was carried out using blood, either unsorted or a sorted T cell fraction (not recorded which). These receptors came from a male donor with ankylosing spondylitis.

This sequence joins TRBV11-2 and TRBJ2-7, with 9 bases matching TRBD1. Trimming removed 3 bases from V and 6 bases from J; junction bases left unmatched: 6. CDR1 and CDR2 (germline): SGHAT, FQNNGV. This CDR3 is 14 amino acids long. As DNA, the CDR3 is TGTGCCAGCAGCTTTAGGACAGGGGATCCCGAGCAGTACTTC. Translation: CASSFRTGDPEQYF.

This clonotype was recorded at least ten times. The rearrangement uses TRBV2 and TRBJ2-1, with TRBD2 identical over 10 bases. The CDR3 is 13 amino acids. J was trimmed by 7 bases and V by 8 bases; bases with no gene match: 5. Germline loops: CDR1 SNHLY, CDR2 FYNNEI. The CDR3 coding sequence is TGTGCCAGCGGGCTAGCGGGAGTAAATGAGCAGTTCTTC. Protein product: CASGLAGVNEQFF.

This clonotype was counted only a few times. CDR3 nucleotides: TGCAGTGCTAGTTCCCTTTGGGACGACCAAGAGACCCAGTACTTC. As protein: CSASSLWDDQETQYF. This chain joins TRBV20-1 and TRBJ2-5; tentatively, D is TRBD1 or TRBD2 (5 bases each). Trimming took 3 bases from V and 0 from J, leaving 14 bases between them. This CDR3 has 15 residues. Germline CDR1 is DFQATT and CDR2 is SNEGSKA (reference sequence).